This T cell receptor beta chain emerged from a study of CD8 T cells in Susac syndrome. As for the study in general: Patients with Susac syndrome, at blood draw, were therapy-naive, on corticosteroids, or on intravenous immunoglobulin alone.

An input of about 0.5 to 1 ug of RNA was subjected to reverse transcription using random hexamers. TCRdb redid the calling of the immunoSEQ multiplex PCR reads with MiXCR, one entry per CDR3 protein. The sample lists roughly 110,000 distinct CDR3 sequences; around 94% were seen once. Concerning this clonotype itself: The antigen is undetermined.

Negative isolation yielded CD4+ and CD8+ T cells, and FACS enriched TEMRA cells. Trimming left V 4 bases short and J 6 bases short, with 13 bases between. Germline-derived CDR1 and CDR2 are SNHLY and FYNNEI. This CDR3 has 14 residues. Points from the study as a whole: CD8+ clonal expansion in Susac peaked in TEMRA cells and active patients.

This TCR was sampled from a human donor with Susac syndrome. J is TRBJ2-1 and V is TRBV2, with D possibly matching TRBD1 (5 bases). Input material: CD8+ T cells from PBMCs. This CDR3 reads CASSGSDSSNEQFF. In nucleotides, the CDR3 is TGTGCCAGCAGTGGAAGTGACAGTAGCAATGAGCAGTTCTTC.